This note documents a single T cell receptor beta chain sequence. Its antigen is unidentified. This sample is part of a study of blood T cells in healthy people across ages. Findings of the study overall: Naive CD4+ cells and diversity were both higher in long-lived donors than in aged donors.

The CDR3 is 14 residues long. Per germline, CDR1 SNHLY and CDR2 FYNNEI. Trimming took 11 bases from V and 2 from J; bases not matched to a gene: 6. Primed by a sample-barcoded 5' primer and a J-beta primer mix, a second PCR proceeded for 7 to 11 cycles. TCRdb passed the 5' RACE reads through MiXCR, listing each CDR3 protein once. Of about 1.1 million distinct CDR3 sequences in the sample, less than 45% are singletons; the top ten hold 10% to 15%. Every sample had a minimum of 7 million PBMCs isolated. The chain recombines TRBV2 with TRBJ1-6; 7 nucleotides agree with TRBD1. Sequenced sample: blood. This TCR was sampled from a man aged 18 to 29 in good health. CDR3 coding DNA: TGTGCCGGAAAGACAGGGACCTATAATTCACCCCTCCACTTT. It yields the protein CAGKTGTYNSPLHF.